This T cell receptor (beta chain) was sequenced in a study of vaccination and CD4 T cells after COVID-19. This clonotype has only one observation. What it binds is not known. At the Johns Hopkins FTIC core, DNA taken from cultured CD4+ T cells was sequenced by way of the Oncomine TCR Beta short-read assay. TCRdb used MiXCR to reprocess the PCR reads, holding one entry per CDR3 protein. The sample shows under 15,000 distinct CDR3 sequences, approximately 43% of them seen only once. Treatment meaning: roughly 10-day PBMC culture with coronavirus spike peptide pools or control peptides (ViraFEST assay). The V end lost 1 base, the J end lost 0 bases, and 6 bases lay between the germline ends. The CDR3 extends over 14 amino acids. CDR1 is LGHNA, CDR2 YNFKEQ, per germline.

The rearrangement joins TRBV4-2 to TRBJ2-5; TRBD1 is a possible D gene (5 bases). This receptor was taken from a human donor who had recovered from COVID-19. Material: CD4+ T cells from blood, cultured in vitro. The CDR3 DNA reads as TGTGCCAGCAGCCAAGTAGGGGACCAAGAGACCCAGTACTTC. Its translation: CASSQVGDQETQYF.